This T cell receptor (beta chain) emerged from a study of T-cell reconstitution after alpha-beta-depleted transplantation in children. Study-level results: It was reported that alpha-beta T cells came from several hundred expanded graft clones (about two months after transplant).

The sample holds many counts of this clonotype. Its specificity is unknown. Molecular barcoding with unique molecular identifiers was used for the TCRbeta library. TCRdb used MiXCR to reprocess the PCR reads, holding one entry per CDR3 protein. The profile shows some 450,000 distinct CDR3 sequences, around 46% of them singletons. Specimen: PBMCs, collected before TCRalphabeta/CD19-depleted stem cell transplant. This TCR was sampled from a girl aged 2-9 years with aplastic anemia, due to receive a stem cell transplant.

CDR3 residues: CASSQDQGQVNTEAFF. The CDR3 DNA follows: TGTGCCAGCAGCCAAGACCAGGGGCAGGTGAACACTGAAGCTTTCTTT. The genes are TRBV14 and TRBJ1-1, with D perhaps matching TRBD1 (6 bases). Trimming cost V 0 bases and J 0 bases, with 11 bases left between them. CDR3 length equals 16 residues. Germline values: CDR1 SGHDN, CDR2 FVKESK. Looking up the rest from reference TRBV14 and TRBJ1-1 gives the full variable domain: EAGVTQFPSHSVIEKGQTVTLRCDPISGHDNLYWYRRVMGKEIKFLLHFVKESKQDESGMPNNRFLAERTGGTYSTLKVQPAELEDSGVYFCASSQDQGQVNTEAFFGQGTRLTVV.